This is a list of T cell receptor beta chains from one sample in a study of T cell responses to AZD1222 COVID-19 vaccine. The data were produced by immunoSEQ multiplex PCR, yet TCRdb's version contains in-frame clones alone and is incomplete. The top ten clones hold almost 4.5% of a sample with roughly 120,000 clones, roughly 86% of them seen once. The input for sequencing was peripheral blood, taken on day 0 of AZD1222 vaccination. These receptor sequences come from an adult in good health. CDR3s include the opening cysteine and the closing phenylalanine or tryptophan. Each record gives: V gene, CDR3 protein.

v_gene: TRBV19; CDR3aa: CASSSFHGQTFQPQHF
v_gene: TRBV19; CDR3aa: CASSMILAGQETQYF
v_gene: TRBV27; CDR3aa: CASSLQGAQQYF
v_gene: TRBV10-2; CDR3aa: CASSEAGGFGEQFF
v_gene: TRBV10-3; CDR3aa: CAISEYTAGELFF
v_gene: TRBV24-1; CDR3aa: CATSQTGPGNYGYTF
v_gene: TRBV7-2; CDR3aa: CASSYVAWQPQHF
v_gene: TRBV24-1; CDR3aa: CATSAQGRNQPQHF
v_gene: TRBV7-2; CDR3aa: CASSLVERGGGEQFF
v_gene: TRBV19; CDR3aa: CASSTQRNQPQHF
v_gene: TRBV3-1/TRBV3-2; CDR3aa: CASSPMDPSEPLEQFF
v_gene: TRBV7-2; CDR3aa: CASSLAGQTFYEQYF
v_gene: TRBV28; CDR3aa: CASKGFEGVADTQYF
v_gene: TRBV7-6; CDR3aa: CASSAGLAANTGELFF
v_gene: TRBV7-2; CDR3aa: CASSPESRLRTDTQYF
v_gene: TRBV10-3; CDR3aa: CAISENQRGVIGELFF
v_gene: TRBV6-5; CDR3aa: CASSLGYTDTQYF
v_gene: TRBV19; CDR3aa: CASSKPGTPRDEQYF
v_gene: TRBV2; CDR3aa: CASSESVQPQHF
v_gene: TRBV6-5; CDR3aa: CASRPGQGYEQYF
v_gene: TRBV7-2; CDR3aa: CASSTGLAHNEQFF
v_gene: TRBV7-2; CDR3aa: CASSLYGGGETQYF
v_gene: TRBV25-1; CDR3aa: CASSPGGGTEAFF
v_gene: TRBV5-1; CDR3aa: CASSVQGGAGELFF
v_gene: TRBV7-2; CDR3aa: CASSFQGRGVDTQYF
v_gene: TRBV7-8; CDR3aa: CASSTRGTSGAYEQYF
v_gene: TRBV5-6; CDR3aa: CASSLNKDGYTF
v_gene: TRBV7-8; CDR3aa: CASSLSNRAGELFF
v_gene: TRBV28; CDR3aa: CASSLRRGNGYTF
v_gene: TRBV19; CDR3aa: CASRQGNSPLHF
v_gene: TRBV6-5; CDR3aa: CASTSWADYGYTF
v_gene: TRBV5-8; CDR3aa: CASRRRGSATEAFF
v_gene: TRBV7-9; CDR3aa: CASSFGANYGYTF
v_gene: TRBV30; CDR3aa: CAWSPEWVTTNYGYTF
v_gene: TRBV24-1; CDR3aa: CATSDLSGSHNEQFF
v_gene: TRBV6-1; CDR3aa: CASSEALAGGTDTQYF
v_gene: TRBV6-1; CDR3aa: CASSEQGISNQPQHF
v_gene: TRBV10-3; CDR3aa: CASMGGLYGYTF
v_gene: TRBV24-1; CDR3aa: CATSDRDRVNTEAFF
v_gene: TRBV2; CDR3aa: CASSRDVSSYEQYF
v_gene: TRBV5-6; CDR3aa: CASSLDQLYGYTF
v_gene: TRBV11-2; CDR3aa: CASRHSGANTGELFF
v_gene: TRBV15; CDR3aa: CATSRDPGGGGEKLFF
v_gene: TRBV5-1; CDR3aa: CASSLEAGAYEQYF
v_gene: TRBV12-3/TRBV12-4; CDR3aa: CASSPGRGKPQHF
v_gene: TRBV6-1; CDR3aa: CASNDPEGGVYEQYF
v_gene: TRBV19; CDR3aa: CASSNLQVYGYTF
v_gene: TRBV12-3/TRBV12-4; CDR3aa: CASSYPTDTQYF
v_gene: TRBV27; CDR3aa: CASRVAAYSPLHF
v_gene: TRBV28; CDR3aa: CASSPRTSGSSYEQYF
v_gene: TRBV6-4; CDR3aa: CASSVGAGGLDEQFF
v_gene: TRBV6-5; CDR3aa: CASSIVGSSYNEQFF
v_gene: TRBV7-9; CDR3aa: CASSYLGGKNTEAFF